A selection of T cell receptor beta chains follows, all from one sample in a study of OX40 agonist ivuxolimab in advanced cancers. Clones were sequenced by immunoSEQ multiplex PCR, and TCRdb holds only the in-frame ones, with some missing. There are 60,000 or so clones in the sample; around 90% occur only once, and around 16% lies in the top ten. The sample consisted of CD4+ or CD8+ T cells sorted from blood, taken in a trial of the OX40 agonist ivuxolimab. The receptors were sampled from an adult with an advanced solid tumor such as melanoma, head and neck, liver or kidney cancer. The CDR3 runs from the conserved cysteine through the conserved F or W. The order of the fields is D gene, V gene, J gene, clone size, CDR3 length, CDR3 DNA, CDR3 protein. A D gene is named only where the DNA matches it firmly. Only part of the rows carry a size: once, few, many, or a class if the clone is expanded.

>.|TRBV5-4|TRBJ1-5|.|13
TGTGCCAGCAGCCCTGCCGTTAGTCAGCCCCAGCATTTT
CASSPAVSQPQHF
>TRBD1|TRBV18|TRBJ2-7|.|14
TGTGCCAGCTCACCAGGACAGGGGGCCCACGAGCAGTACTTC
CASSPGQGAHEQYF
>.|TRBV28|TRBJ1-1|.|14
TGTGCCAGCAGTTTATATGACCGGCGGTTCGGGGCTTTCTTT
CASSLYDRRFGAFF
>.|TRBV11-2|TRBJ2-4|.|16
TGTGCCAGCAGCTTAAAGGGATCGTTAGCCAAAAACATTCAGTACTTC
CASSLKGSLAKNIQYF
>.|TRBV5-1|TRBJ2-2|.|14
TGCGCCAGCAGCTTTGGAGGGCGTTTAGGGGAGCTGTTTTTT
CASSFGGRLGELFF
>.|TRBV27|TRBJ2-7|.|15
TGTGCCAGCAGTGCTCGACAGGCGAGCTCCTACGAGCAGTACTTC
CASSARQASSYEQYF
>.|TRBV7-2|TRBJ1-2|.|14
TGTGCCAGCAGCTTAGTAATGCTCAGTTCCGGCTACACCTTC
CASSLVMLSSGYTF
>.|TRBV9|TRBJ2-7|.|15
TGTGCCAGACGGGGAGAGGGGGTTGAATGCTACGAGCAGTACTTC
CARRGEGVECYEQYF
>.|TRBV20-1|TRBJ2-5|.|10
TGCAGTGGGGAGGAGGAGACCCAGTACTTC
CSGEEETQYF
>.|TRBV18|TRBJ2-1|.|13
TGTGCCAGCTCACCATCTACCGCAAATGAGCAGTTCTTC
CASSPSTANEQFF
>TRBD1|TRBV15|TRBJ1-2|.|14
TGTGCCACCAGCGGCAGACAGGGGATTGTGGGCTACACCTTC
CATSGRQGIVGYTF
>TRBD2|TRBV28|TRBJ2-1|.|17
TGTGCCAGCAGTTTGCTCGCTAGCGGGGGTGTGTCCAATGAGCAGTTCTTC
CASSLLASGGVSNEQFF
>TRBD2|TRBV7-2|TRBJ2-1|.|16
TGTGCCAGCAGCTTAAGCGGAGCGGGAGCCTACAATGAGCAGTTCTTC
CASSLSGAGAYNEQFF
>.|TRBV18|TRBJ2-5|.|16
TGTGCCAGCTCATTCGGGGCAGGGGTTGCACAAGAGACCCAGTACTTC
CASSFGAGVAQETQYF
>TRBD2|TRBV28|TRBJ2-1|once|20
TGTGCCAGCAGCCCAGGGGGGGGACTAGCGGGAGTGGGGCCCTACAATGAGCAGTTCTTC
CASSPGGGLAGVGPYNEQFF
>.|TRBV30|TRBJ1-2|.|11
TGTGCCTGGAGTCTAAACTATGGCTACACCTTC
CAWSLNYGYTF
>.|TRBV30|TRBJ2-3|.|14
TGTGCCTGGAGTGTGGGTGGGGACACAGATACGCAGTATTTT
CAWSVGGDTDTQYF
>TRBD2|TRBV10-3|TRBJ2-7|.|16
TGTGCCATCAGTGAGTTAAGAGGGAGGGCCTCCTACGAGCAGTACTTC
CAISELRGRASYEQYF
>.|TRBV7-6|TRBJ2-2|.|17
TGTGCCAGCAGCCTCTTACCCGGGACCGAGAACACCGGGGAGCTGTTTTTT
CASSLLPGTENTGELFF
>TRBD1|TRBV7-2|TRBJ2-6|once|19
TGTGCCAGCAGCTTTGTCACGCCAGGGACAGGGTTGGGGGCCAACGTCCTGACTTTC
CASSFVTPGTGLGANVLTF
>TRBD1|TRBV5-1|TRBJ1-2|.|17
TGCGCCAGCAGCATGGGGGGGGGACAGTCCCTGAGTCTTGGCTACACCTTC
CASSMGGGQSLSLGYTF
>TRBD2|TRBV6-1|TRBJ2-7|few|19
TGTGCCAGCAGTGAACGTCAGGGGTTACTAGCGGGAGGGTTCTACGAGCAGTACTTC
CASSERQGLLAGGFYEQYF
>TRBD1|TRBV6-5|TRBJ2-7|.|12
TGTGCCAGCAGTGGGACAGGGTTCGAGCAGTACTTC
CASSGTGFEQYF
>.|TRBV6-1|TRBJ2-3|.|11
TGTGCCAGCAGTACAGGGAGGACGCAGTATTTT
CASSTGRTQYF
>.|TRBV14|TRBJ2-7|.|17
TGTGCCAGCAGCAAGGCGTTGCGGGGCAGGATCTACTACGAGCAGTACTTC
CASSKALRGRIYYEQYF
>.|TRBV7-3|TRBJ1-5|.|13
TGTGCCAGCAGCTGGGACGGTGATCAGCCCCAGCATTTT
CASSWDGDQPQHF
>.|TRBV7-9|TRBJ2-7|.|13
TGTGCCAGCAGTTTACCAGGCGGCCACGAGCAGTACTTC
CASSLPGGHEQYF
>.|TRBV18|TRBJ1-5|once|15
TGTGCCAGCTCACCTCCCGGGACGCCAAATCAGCCCCAGCATTTT
CASSPPGTPNQPQHF
>.|TRBV20-1|TRBJ1-2|.|11
TGCAGGCCCCACAGGAACTATGGCTACACCTTC
CRPHRNYGYTF
>.|TRBV7-9|TRBJ2-2|.|14
TGTGCCAGCAGGAAGGACCTGAACACCGGGGAGCTGTTTTTT
CASRKDLNTGELFF
>TRBD2|TRBV18|TRBJ2-7|.|15
TGTGCCAGCTCACCGACGACCCTAGCGGCGTACGAGCAGTACTTC
CASSPTTLAAYEQYF
>.|TRBV19|TRBJ1-3|.|13
TGTGCCAGTAGTATAATGACTGGAAACACCATATATTTT
CASSIMTGNTIYF
>TRBD2|TRBV7-3|TRBJ2-2|.|15
TGTGCCAGTCGAAGCGGGAGAGACGGAACCGGGGAGCTGTTTTTT
CASRSGRDGTGELFF
>.|TRBV6-1|TRBJ2-5|.|13
TGTGCCAGCAGTGATATGGGGGGAGAGACCCAGTACTTC
CASSDMGGETQYF
>.|TRBV5-4|TRBJ2-3|.|16
TGTGCCAGCAGCTTGGGGGAGGCAGTCGGCACAGATACGCAGTATTTT
CASSLGEAVGTDTQYF
>.|TRBV6-6|TRBJ1-4|.|13
TGTGCCAGCAGTTACAGGGACCTTGAAAAACTGTTTTTT
CASSYRDLEKLFF
>.|TRBV28|TRBJ1-4|.|15
TGTGCCAGCTTCCCGGGGAGTGCAACTAATGAAAAACTGTTTTTT
CASFPGSATNEKLFF
>.|TRBV12-5|TRBJ2-2|.|15
TGTGCTAGTGGTTTCCACCCCCAGGGCGTGGGGGAGCTGTTTTTT
CASGFHPQGVGELFF
>.|TRBV6-5|TRBJ1-3|.|13
TGTGCCAGCACCTCGAACTCTGGAAACACCATATATTTT
CASTSNSGNTIYF
>.|TRBV5-6|TRBJ2-3|.|11
TGTGCCAGCAGCTGGGGTGATACGCAGTATTTT
CASSWGDTQYF
>TRBD2|TRBV28|TRBJ2-7|few|16
TGTGCCAGCAGCTCCCGTACCGGGACTAGCGGGATCGAGCAGTACTTC
CASSSRTGTSGIEQYF
>.|TRBV2|TRBJ1-6|.|15
TGTGCCAGCCAGCTCCGACAGATCAATAATTCACCCCTCCACTTT
CASQLRQINNSPLHF
>.|TRBV6-6|TRBJ1-3|.|15
TGTGCCAGCAGAGATCCTATATCCTCTGGAAACACCATATATTTT
CASRDPISSGNTIYF
>TRBD1|TRBV30|TRBJ2-6|.|14
TGTGCCTGGAGCAGGGGGTATGGGGCCAACGTCCTGACTTTC
CAWSRGYGANVLTF
>.|TRBV25-1|TRBJ2-3|.|14
TGTGCCAGCAGTGAAAAGGCTTTTGCGGATACGCAGTATTTT
CASSEKAFADTQYF
>TRBD2|TRBV2|TRBJ2-1|.|15
TGTGCCAGCAGTGAAAGGCTAGCGGCTTACAATGAGCAGTTCTTC
CASSERLAAYNEQFF
>.|TRBV10-1|TRBJ2-7|.|18
TGCGCCAGCACCCCTAGTGGACAATTTTTTTCTACCCCTTACGAGCAGTACTTC
CASTPSGQFFSTPYEQYF
>.|TRBV6-1|TRBJ2-4|.|18
TGTGCCAGCAGTGACCGGGGGGCGTATACTCTAGCCAAAAACATTCAGTACTTC
CASSDRGAYTLAKNIQYF
>.|TRBV4-1|TRBJ1-6|.|17
TGCGCCAGCAGCCCCCGGACAGCCTCCTCCTATAATTCACCCCTCCACTTT
CASSPRTASSYNSPLHF
>.|TRBV5-1|TRBJ1-1|once|13
TGCGCCAGCGGCCCCACCATGAACACTGAAGCTTTCTTT
CASGPTMNTEAFF
>TRBD2|TRBV28|TRBJ2-3|.|15
TGTGCCAGCAGTTTTCCTAGCGGGAGGTCAGATACGCAGTATTTT
CASSFPSGRSDTQYF
>.|TRBV10-3|TRBJ1-5|.|11
TGTGCCATCGGCCGTGATCAGCCCCAGCATTTT
CAIGRDQPQHF
>TRBD1|TRBV6-5|TRBJ2-7|.|13
TGTGCCAGCAGTTCCGGACAGGTGGGTGAGCAGTACTTC
CASSSGQVGEQYF
>.|TRBV27|TRBJ2-1|.|15
TGTGCCAGCAGTCATAGCTTAGCCTCCTACAATGAGCAGTTCTTC
CASSHSLASYNEQFF
>.|TRBV18|TRBJ2-6|once|20
TGTGCCAGCTCACCACGGGCCGTGGAGGGCCTTAGCTCTGGGGCCAACGTCCTGACTTTC
CASSPRAVEGLSSGANVLTF
>TRBD1|TRBV28|TRBJ2-7|.|16
TGTGCCAGCAGTTTAACCGGGACAGGGGTTCCTCACGAGCAGTACTTC
CASSLTGTGVPHEQYF